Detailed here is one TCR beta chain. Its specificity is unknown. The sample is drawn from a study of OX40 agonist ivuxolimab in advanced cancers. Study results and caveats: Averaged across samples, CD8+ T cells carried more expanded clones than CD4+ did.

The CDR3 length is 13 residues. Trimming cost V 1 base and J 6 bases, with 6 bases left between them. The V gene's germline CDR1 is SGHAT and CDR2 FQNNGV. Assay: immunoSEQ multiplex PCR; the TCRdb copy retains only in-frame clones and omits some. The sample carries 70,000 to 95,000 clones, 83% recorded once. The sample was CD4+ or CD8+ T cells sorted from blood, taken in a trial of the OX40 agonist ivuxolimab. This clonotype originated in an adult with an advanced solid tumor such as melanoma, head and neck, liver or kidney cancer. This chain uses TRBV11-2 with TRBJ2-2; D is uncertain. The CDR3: CASSLGGAGELFF. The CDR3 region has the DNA TGTGCCAGCAGCTTAGGAGGAGCCGGGGAGCTGTTTTTT.